The 29 T cell receptor beta chains in this list originate from one sample, sequenced in a study of T cell responses to AZD1222 COVID-19 vaccine (dated by TCRdb to about 2021). Library construction relied on the immunoSEQ multiplex PCR assay. Not all clones reach the TCRdb copy of this immuneACCESS table, which keeps in-frame sequences only. Checked studies attribute under half of the gap to unresolved V genes and leave the rest unexplained. This sample is represented by roughly 120,000 clones; 70% to 90% of them were singletons. About 1.6% of the sample comes from the top ten. What this sample's time point label stands for: baseline before first vaccination. Sample: peripheral blood, taken on day 0 of AZD1222 vaccination. The receptors were sampled from an adult in good health.

V usage is TRBV19 and J usage is TRBJ1-2; the D gene is possibly TRBD1 (6 bases). Trimming left V 7 bases short and J 1 base short, with 7 bases between. The germline gives CDR1 LNHDA, CDR2 SQIVND (reference sequence). CDR3 length: 12 amino acids. CDR3 sequence (DNA): TGTGCCAGTATACAGGGTAACTATGGCTACACCTTC. This codes for CASIQGNYGYTF.

This clone was observed a few times. The identical CDR3 is also encoded by other nucleotide sequences in the sample. The chain employs TRBV19 and TRBJ1-6, with a tentative D call TRBD1 (6 bases). The CDR3 loop spans 13 amino acids. CDR1 LNHDA and CDR2 SQIVND come from the germline V gene (reference sequence). V was shortened by 3 bases and J by 7 bases, with 7 bases between the two germline ends. The CDR3 spells CASSIQGNSPLHF. The CDR3, as DNA: TGTGCCAGTAGTATCCAGGGGAATTCACCCCTCCACTTT.

The V call is TRBV4-3, the J call TRBJ1-2, with 8 bases fitting TRBD1. CDR3 length: 14 residues. V was pared by 3 bases and J by 7 bases, with 7 bases of the junction left unmatched. Germline CDR1 reads LGHNA; CDR2 reads YSLEER. Written as DNA, the CDR3 is TGCGCCAGCAGCCACCACGACAGGGGCCCTGGCTACACCTTC. Its protein is CASSHHDRGPGYTF.

The chain recombines TRBV5-4 with TRBJ1-1; D gene uncertain. CDR3 length: 15 amino acids. Trimming shortened V by 0 bases and J by 4 bases, and 13 bases separated the two germline ends. Germline V gives CDR1 SGHNT, CDR2 YYREEE (reference sequence). CDR3 in DNA: TGTGCCAGCAGCTTGGGGTCACTCATGGGCACTGAAGCTTTCTTT. Amino acid sequence: CASSLGSLMGTEAFF.

The chain recombines TRBV7-9 with TRBJ1-2; TRBD1 matches at 7 bases. V lost 4 bases to trimming and J lost 8 bases; unmatched junction nucleotides: 7. The CDR3 length is 13 residues. Germline V CDR1 and CDR2: SEHNR, FQNEAQ (reference sequence). This CDR3 reads CASSSDRVGGYTF. In DNA, the CDR3 is TGTGCCAGCAGCTCAGACAGGGTAGGAGGCTACACCTTC.

CDR3 bases: TGTGCCAGCAGCCCAACAACTAGCTCCGGGGAGCTGTTTTTT. Its protein product is CASSPTTSSGELFF. The chain carries TRBV3-1 (or the pseudogene TRBV3-2) and TRBJ2-2; possible D gene TRBD2, 6 bases. CDR1 and CDR2 from the germline V gene are LGHDT and YNNKEL (reference sequence). The CDR3 is 14 residues long. Trimming cost V 4 bases and J 6 bases, with 12 bases left between them.

This sequence joins TRBV4-2 and TRBJ1-2, with D tentatively TRBD1 (5 bases). The germline V gene encodes CDR1 LGHNA and CDR2 YNFKEQ. The CDR3 length is 16 residues. V gave up 0 bases and J gave up 4 bases, with 15 bases separating them. As DNA, the CDR3 is TGTGCCAGCAGCCAAGATCCCCCGACAGCACTCTATGGCTACACCTTC. Translated, it gives CASSQDPPTALYGYTF.

The rearrangement links TRBV6-2 or TRBV6-3 to TRBJ2-5; D perhaps matches TRBD1 (6 bases). CDR1 and CDR2 from the germline V gene are MNHEY and SVGEGT. The CDR3 extends over 13 amino acids. The ends were cut back, 5 bases at V and 3 bases at J, with 10 bases in the middle. CDR3 nucleotide sequence: TGTGCCAGCAGTGGGCAGGGGAAAGAGACCCAGTACTTC. Residues: CASSGQGKETQYF.

This clone was picked up one time. The chain recombines TRBV5-4 with TRBJ1-1; possibly TRBD1 for D (6 bases). The CDR3 is 14 residues long. Trimming cost V 4 bases and J 3 bases, with 13 bases left between them. In germline, CDR1 is SGHNT, CDR2 YYREEE (reference sequence). The CDR3 coding sequence is TGTGCCAGCAGCGTTTCAAACAGGGACACTGAAGCTTTCTTT. Translation: CASSVSNRDTEAFF.

The rearrangement links TRBV6-2 or TRBV6-3 to TRBJ2-7; D gene uncertain. The V and J ends lost 5 bases and 3 bases respectively, with 17 bases between them. This CDR3 is built from 15 residues. The germline V gene encodes CDR1 MNHEY and CDR2 SVGEGT. CDR3 in amino acids: CASSTLEVNVYEQYF. Written as DNA, the CDR3 is TGTGCCAGCAGTACCCTAGAGGTTAACGTCTACGAGCAGTACTTC.

The J gene is TRBJ1-2, the V gene TRBV15; 11 nucleotides line up with TRBD1. This CDR3 region has 17 residues. Unmatched junction bases numbered 9, after V lost 5 bases and J lost 1 base. CDR1 is LNHNV, CDR2 YYDKDF, per germline (reference sequence). CDR3 nucleotides: TGTGCCACCAGCGGAGGGACAGGGGGGCCCTTTAACTATGGCTACACCTTC. Translating gives CATSGGTGGPFNYGYTF.

For the CDR3, the DNA is TGTGCCAGCAGCGTAGTCGGGGAACGGGATACGCAGTATTTT. As protein: CASSVVGERDTQYF. This chain joins TRBV9 and TRBJ2-3, with D maybe TRBD2 (5 bases). The CDR3 totals 14 residues. V was clipped by 0 bases and J by 6 bases, with 11 bases between them. The V gene's germline CDR1 is SGDLS and CDR2 YYNGEE.

On this clone itself: Additional DNA sequences in this sample encode the identical CDR3. The chain combines TRBV24-1 with TRBJ2-1; 15 bases align to TRBD2. Per the germline V gene, CDR1 is KGHDR and CDR2 is SFDVKD. The V gene end was trimmed by 3 bases and the J gene end by 0 bases; junction bases not matched to a gene: 2. CDR3 size: 18 residues. The CDR3 coding sequence is TGTGCCACCAGTGATCGGGGACTAGCGGGAGGCTCCTACAATGAGCAGTTCTTC. Translated: CATSDRGLAGGSYNEQFF.

In its sample, this clone was seen once. The rearrangement joins TRBV19 to TRBJ1-1; D perhaps matches TRBD1 (6 bases). The CDR3 has 15 residues. Trimming pared 6 bases from V and 2 bases from J, leaving 16 bases between. Germline V CDR1 and CDR2: LNHDA, SQIVND (reference sequence). The CDR3 DNA follows: TGTGCCAGTAGCCTCACGGGACACCTCAACACTGAAGCTTTCTTT. This codes for CASSLTGHLNTEAFF.

The V and J genes are TRBV7-8 and TRBJ2-3, with unresolved D. The CDR3 is 13 amino acids. Per germline, CDR1 SGHVS and CDR2 FQNEAQ. Trimming removed 4 bases from V and 0 bases from J, with 5 bases in between. The CDR3 reads CASSSGSTDTQYF. The DNA for the CDR3 is TGTGCCAGCAGCTCAGGCAGCACAGATACGCAGTATTTT.

The rearrangement joins TRBV9 to TRBJ1-2; 8 bases agree with TRBD1. This CDR3 contains 14 residues. Germline CDR1 is SGDLS and CDR2 is YYNGEE. Trimming at V came to 0 bases and at J to 3 bases, leaving 1 base not matched to a gene. In nucleotides, the CDR3 is TGTGCCAGCAGCGTAGGACAGGGGTACTATGGCTACACCTTC. Encoded protein: CASSVGQGYYGYTF.

DNA of the CDR3: TGTGCCAGCAGTGAGGCGGGACTCTACTATGGCTACACCTTC. Translating gives CASSEAGLYYGYTF. This chain links TRBV2 with TRBJ1-2; D perhaps matches TRBD1 (5 bases). The V and J ends lost 3 bases and 3 bases respectively, with 11 bases between them. The CDR3 is 14 residues long. Germline assignment: CDR1 SNHLY and CDR2 FYNNEI.

The chain has TRBV6-6 and TRBJ2-7; 7 bases are a match to TRBD2. V lost 2 bases to trimming and J lost 2 bases; unmatched junction nucleotides: 3. The V gene's germline CDR1 is MNHNY and CDR2 SVGAGI (reference sequence). The CDR3 covers 14 residues. The CDR3 region is CASSYAAGAYEQYF. CDR3 coding DNA: TGTGCCAGCAGTTACGCTGCGGGAGCCTACGAGCAGTACTTC.

The chain couples TRBV30 to TRBJ1-1; D remains unclear. The CDR3 spans 14 residues. Germline-derived CDR1 and CDR2 are GTSNPN and SVGIG (reference sequence). The germline V and J ends were trimmed by 3 bases and 4 bases, with 15 bases remaining between them. The CDR3 region has the DNA TGTGCCTGGAGCCCGGAGCTAACACGCACTGAAGCTTTCTTT. Protein: CAWSPELTRTEAFF.

The rearrangement links TRBV4-1 to TRBJ1-2; D unresolved. Germline V gene sequence: CDR1 MGHRA, CDR2 YSYEKL. Trimming shortened V by 0 bases and J by 3 bases, and 11 bases separated the two germline ends. This CDR3 is 15 amino acids long. The CDR3 sequence: CASSQENGRDYGYTF. The CDR3 bases are TGCGCCAGCAGCCAAGAGAACGGGAGGGACTATGGCTACACCTTC.

The rearrangement joins TRBV28 to TRBJ1-6; perhaps TRBD1 as D (5 bases). This CDR3 has 13 residues. CDR1 is MDHEN, CDR2 SYDVKM, per germline. Deletions cut 10 bases from V and 7 bases from J, with 14 bases between. The CDR3 region is CAITGRRNSPLHF. Here the CDR3 DNA reads TGTGCCATAACGGGACGGAGGAATTCACCCCTCCACTTT.

DNA for the CDR3: TGCGCCAGCAGCTTGACGACAGGGAACTCTGGAAACACCATATATTTT. It codes for CASSLTTGNSGNTIYF. V gene TRBV4-3 combines with J gene TRBJ1-3, with 7 bases that match TRBD1. In germline, CDR1 is LGHNA, CDR2 YSLEER. V lost 5 bases, J lost 0 bases, and 7 bases stayed unmatched. The CDR3 runs 16 residues.

This clone was observed a handful of times. The V gene is TRBV3-1 (or the pseudogene TRBV3-2), the J gene TRBJ2-7; TRBD1 matches 10 bases. CDR1 is LGHDT and CDR2 is YNNKEL in the germline V gene (reference sequence). This CDR3 is 13 amino acids long. The V gene end was trimmed by 5 bases and the J gene end by 4 bases; junction bases not matched to a gene: 2. CDR3 protein: CASSWTGGYEQYF. The CDR3 coding sequence is TGTGCCAGCAGCTGGACAGGGGGTTACGAGCAGTACTTC.

The table lists this clone with a few counts. The J gene is TRBJ2-3, the V gene TRBV11-3; D gene unclear. V was clipped by 0 bases and J by 8 bases, with 9 bases between them. Germline-derived CDR1 and CDR2 are SGHNT and YENEEA. CDR3 length equals 13 residues. Written as DNA, the CDR3 is TGTGCCAGCAGCTTAGACTGGCTAGGTACGCAGTATTTT. Its protein is CASSLDWLGTQYF.

The chain combines TRBV5-6 with TRBJ1-2; 8 nucleotides match TRBD1. The V gene's germline CDR1 is SGHDT and CDR2 YYEEEE. CDR3 length equals 15 residues. V was pared by 5 bases and J by 2 bases, with 8 bases of the junction left unmatched. The CDR3 reads CASRRIQGGNYGYTF. Here the CDR3 DNA reads TGTGCCAGCAGGAGGATACAGGGGGGCAACTATGGCTACACCTTC.

This sequence joins TRBV4-2 and TRBJ1-3; D gene unclear. This CDR3 comprises 16 residues. Per germline, CDR1 LGHNA and CDR2 YNFKEQ. Trimming removed 0 bases from V and 4 bases from J, with 13 bases in between. CDR3 amino acids: CASSQDLPGVGNTIYF. CDR3 DNA sequence: TGTGCCAGCAGCCAAGATCTCCCCGGGGTAGGAAACACCATATATTTT.

V gene TRBV11-3 combines with J gene TRBJ1-1; D is undetermined. Looked up from germline, CDR1 is SGHNT and CDR2 is YENEEA. The length of the CDR3 is 14 residues. V was clipped by 5 bases and J by 4 bases, with 14 bases between them. This chain's CDR3 is CASSPRRHGTEAFF. CDR3 DNA sequence: TGTGCCAGCAGCCCGCGTAGGCACGGCACTGAAGCTTTCTTT.

The genes are TRBV9 and TRBJ1-6; maybe TRBD1 (6 bases). Germline CDR1 reads SGDLS; CDR2 reads YYNGEE. The length of the CDR3 is 15 residues. With 0 bases removed from V and 7 bases from J, the gap between germline ends came to 11 bases. CDR3 nucleotide sequence: TGTGCCAGCAGCGTAGTGGACAGAGGCAATTCACCCCTCCACTTT. Its protein product is CASSVVDRGNSPLHF.

V is TRBV2 and J is TRBJ1-2; D unresolved. CDR1 SNHLY and CDR2 FYNNEI come from the germline V gene. This CDR3 comprises 15 residues. Trimming pared 7 bases from V and 4 bases from J, leaving 19 bases between. The CDR3 protein is CASTPTEDTSYGYTF. CDR3 DNA: TGTGCCAGCACTCCTACCGAGGATACCTCCTATGGCTACACCTTC. The whole variable domain, remainder taken from reference TRBV2 and TRBJ1-2, is EPEVTQTPSHQVTQMGQEVILRCVPISNHLYFYWYRQILGQKVEFLVSFYNNEISEKSEIFDDQFSVERPDGSNFTLKIRSTKLEDSAMYFCASTPTEDTSYGYTFGSGTRLTVV.